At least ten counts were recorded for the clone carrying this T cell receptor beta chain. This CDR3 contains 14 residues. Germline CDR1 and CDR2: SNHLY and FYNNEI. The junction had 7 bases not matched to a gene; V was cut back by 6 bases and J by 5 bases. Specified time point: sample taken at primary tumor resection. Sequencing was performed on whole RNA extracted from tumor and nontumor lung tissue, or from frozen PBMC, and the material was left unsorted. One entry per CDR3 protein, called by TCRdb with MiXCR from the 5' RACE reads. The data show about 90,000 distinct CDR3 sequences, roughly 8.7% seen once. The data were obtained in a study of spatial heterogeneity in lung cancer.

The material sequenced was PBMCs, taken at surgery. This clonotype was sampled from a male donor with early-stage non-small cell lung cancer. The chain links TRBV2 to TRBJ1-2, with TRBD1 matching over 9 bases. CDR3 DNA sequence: TGTGCCAGCAGCCCCTCGACAGGGGGGTATGGCTACACCTTC. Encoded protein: CASSPSTGGYGYTF.